The subject of this entry is one TCR beta chain. This clonotype was seen at least ten times. It lacks a known antigen. Base qualities are not at hand, and no much larger clone is one base apart. V is reduced by 2 bases and J by 2 bases, leaving a spacing of 8 bases between them. The CDR3 holds 14 amino acids from the cysteine to the phenylalanine. Just the 42-base CDR3 DNA is kept, in frame starting at base 1. Sequences MDHEN (CDR1) and SYDVKM (CDR2) are obtained from the germline V gene. These data originate in a study of regulatory T cells in long-lasting Graves disease (TCRdb year 2021). For the study in its entirety: In the newly diagnosed Graves' disease group, patients had been taking antithyroid drugs for less than 3 months. Persistent Graves' disease patients were compared with newly diagnosed Graves' disease patients by peripheral blood TCR sequencing and RNA sequencing. The study took place in China and was registered as a clinical trial. A total of 33 samples were covered by TCR sequencing, comprising approximately 13 persistent and around 20 newly diagnosed Graves' disease patients. The investigation overall reported the following: A larger number of public clonotypes was shared among persistent patients (fewer than 3,000) than among newly diagnosed patients (about 990). The small sample size was acknowledged by the authors as a limitation that may reduce accuracy. The study examined only peripheral blood because the primary lesion, thyroid tissue, could not be accessed. Preferential use of TRBV28, TRBJ1-2 and TRBJ2-5 was observed in persistent disease, whereas TRBV20-1 and TRBJ2-1 were favored in newly diagnosed disease. Sequencing and analysis were restricted to the TCR beta chain. Persistent Graves' disease patients showed lower TCR Shannon entropy and fewer highly expanded clones than newly diagnosed patients, suggesting clonal expansion.

The time point label for this specimen denotes: newly diagnosed GD, antithyroid drugs for less than 3 months. RNA was extracted from PBMCs in TRIzol for both TCR sequencing and RNA sequencing. The diagnosis of Graves' disease was made according to American Thyroid Association guidelines. Recruitment of patients was carried out at an endocrinology department in Xi'an, China. From each patient, roughly 9 milliliters of peripheral blood was collected into an EDTA anticoagulant tube. Ficoll Paque Plus density gradient separation was used to isolate PBMCs, and no additional T cell sorting was done. RNA quality was checked with an Agilent 2100 Bioanalyzer and agarose gel, and concentration with a NanoDrop 2000. Library prep was done by multiplex PCR. The listed sequencing device is Illumina HiSeq 4000. TCR beta libraries were built with iRepertoire HTBI primers and Arm-PCR amplification of CDR3 regions. PCR products were gel purified before sequencing. The authors' analysis ran thus. A total of fewer than 80 TRBV and 14 TRBJ segments were identified across samples and were used for gene usage analysis of CDR3 amino acid clonotypes. Filtered high-quality paired reads were merged into contigs using COPE and FqMerger. BLAST was used to align contigs to IMGT TRBV, TRBD and TRBJ reference genes, and CDR3 was defined according to IMGT. Highly expanded clones were defined as clonotypes with a frequency above 0.1%. Shannon entropy served as the measure of repertoire diversity, while the Gini coefficient captured V-J evenness. A clonotype was considered public if more than one individual shared it. Clones were called with MiXCR by TCRdb after fastp trimmed the public reads at Q25, and only in-frame beta chains were retained. Entries that share a CDR3 protein sequence are merged under the most common genes and DNA. These V and J calls are TCRdb output, not the study's own analysis. This sample is represented by about 320,000 distinct CDR3 sequences; 15% to 20% of them were singletons. About 36% of the sample rests with the top ten.

The source of this sequence is a female donor with Graves disease. In this chain, TRBV28 is recombined with TRBJ2-3; TRBD2 is a weak D gene call, 5 bases matching. The specimen comprised peripheral blood mononuclear cells (PBMCs), sampled at new diagnosis, from a patient treated with antithyroid drugs. The base sequence is TGTGCCAGCAGTTTACTAGCCAACACAGATACGCAGTATTTT. Its protein product is CASSLLANTDTQYF.